The entry below describes one TCR beta chain. The antigen remains unidentified. The CDR3 is made up of 14 amino acids. CDR1 is SGDLS and CDR2 is YYNGEE in the germline V gene. Trimming cost V 3 bases and J 5 bases, with 14 bases left between them. The sample originates from a study of beta chain features in type 1 diabetes. Study summary: The patients were much like the healthy donors in age, gender and cell yields. The study's findings and limits: Moderate but significant shortening of TCRB CDR3s was recorded in all four CD4+ subsets from Type 1 diabetes patients. Equally in patients and controls, shorter templates might have been favored by PCR.

Expressed TCRB transcripts were sequenced because the entire RNA isolate underwent reverse transcription. The method was immunoSEQ multiplex PCR; TCRdb's version includes in-frame clones alone and lacks a portion of them. The table shows roughly 50,000 clones, with 50% to 55% occurring only once. The sequenced sample was Tregs from blood. The chain couples TRBV9 to TRBJ1-2; D unresolved. The clonotype was recovered from a woman between 40 and 55 years old with type 1 diabetes. CDR3 amino acids: CASSESGEQYGYTF. Written as DNA, the CDR3 is TGTGCCAGCAGCGAGAGCGGGGAACAGTATGGCTACACCTTC.